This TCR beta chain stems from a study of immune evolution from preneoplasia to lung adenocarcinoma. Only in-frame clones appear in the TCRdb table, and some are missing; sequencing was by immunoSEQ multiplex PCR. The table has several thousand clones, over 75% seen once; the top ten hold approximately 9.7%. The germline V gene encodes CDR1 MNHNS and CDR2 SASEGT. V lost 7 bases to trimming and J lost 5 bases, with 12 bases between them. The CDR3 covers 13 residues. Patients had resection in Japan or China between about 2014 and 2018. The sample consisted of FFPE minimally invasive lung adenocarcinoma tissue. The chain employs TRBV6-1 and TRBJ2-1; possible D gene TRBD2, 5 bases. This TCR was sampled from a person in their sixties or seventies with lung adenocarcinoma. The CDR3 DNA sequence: TGTGCCAGCACCGAGCGGAAAAACAATGAGCAGTTCTTC. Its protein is CASTERKNNEQFF.